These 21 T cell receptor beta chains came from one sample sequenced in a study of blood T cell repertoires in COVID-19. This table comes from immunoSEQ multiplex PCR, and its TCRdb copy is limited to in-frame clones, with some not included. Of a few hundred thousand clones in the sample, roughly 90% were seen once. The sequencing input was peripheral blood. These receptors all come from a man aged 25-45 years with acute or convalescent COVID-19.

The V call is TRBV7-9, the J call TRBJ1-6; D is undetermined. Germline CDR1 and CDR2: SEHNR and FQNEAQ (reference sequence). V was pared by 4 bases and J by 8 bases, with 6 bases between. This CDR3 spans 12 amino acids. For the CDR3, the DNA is TGTGCCAGCAGCTCGCAGGATTCACCCCTCCACTTT. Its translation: CASSSQDSPLHF.

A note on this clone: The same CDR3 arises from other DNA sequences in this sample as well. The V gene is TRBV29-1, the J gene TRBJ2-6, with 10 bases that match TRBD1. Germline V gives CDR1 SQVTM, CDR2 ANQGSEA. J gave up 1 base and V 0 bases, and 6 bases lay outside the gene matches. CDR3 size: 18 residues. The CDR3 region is CSVEDRDRGLSGANVLTF. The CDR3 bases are TGCAGCGTTGAAGACCGGGACAGGGGTTTATCTGGGGCCAACGTCCTGACTTTC.

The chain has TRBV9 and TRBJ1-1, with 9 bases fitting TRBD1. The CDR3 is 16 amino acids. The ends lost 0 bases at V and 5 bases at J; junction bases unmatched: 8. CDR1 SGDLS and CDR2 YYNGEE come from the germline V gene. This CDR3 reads CASSVGMGQGRTEAFF. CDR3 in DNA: TGTGCCAGCAGCGTAGGGATGGGACAGGGTCGGACTGAAGCTTTCTTT.

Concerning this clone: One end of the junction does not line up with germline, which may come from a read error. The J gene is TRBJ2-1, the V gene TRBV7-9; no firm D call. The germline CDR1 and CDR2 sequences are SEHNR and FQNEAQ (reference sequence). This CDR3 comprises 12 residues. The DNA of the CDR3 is TGTGCCAGCAGCTTAGAGACAACAGACGGTCTCTTC. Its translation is CASSLETTDGLF.

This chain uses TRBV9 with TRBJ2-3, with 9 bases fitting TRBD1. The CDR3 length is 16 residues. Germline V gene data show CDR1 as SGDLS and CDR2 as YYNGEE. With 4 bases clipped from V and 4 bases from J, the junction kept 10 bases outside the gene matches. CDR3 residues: CASSPSGTGRSDTQYF. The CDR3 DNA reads TGTGCCAGCAGCCCTTCCGGGACAGGGAGGTCAGATACGCAGTATTTT. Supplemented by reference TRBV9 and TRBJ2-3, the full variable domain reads DSGVTQTPKHLITATGQRVTLRCSPRSGDLSVYWYQQSLDQGLQFLIQYYNGEERAKGNILERFSAQQFPDLHSELNLSSLELGDSALYFCASSPSGTGRSDTQYFGPGTRLTVL.

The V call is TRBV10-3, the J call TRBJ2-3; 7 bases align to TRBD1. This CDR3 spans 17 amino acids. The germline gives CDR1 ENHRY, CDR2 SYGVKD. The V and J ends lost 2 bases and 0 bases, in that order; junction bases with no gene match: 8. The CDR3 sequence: CAISEPLGGQSTDTQYF. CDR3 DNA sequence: TGTGCCATCAGTGAGCCCCTAGGGGGACAGAGCACAGATACGCAGTATTTT.

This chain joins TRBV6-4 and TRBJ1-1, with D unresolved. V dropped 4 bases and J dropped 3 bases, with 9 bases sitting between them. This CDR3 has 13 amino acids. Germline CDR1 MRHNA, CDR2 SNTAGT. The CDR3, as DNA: TGTGCCAGCAGTGTTGGAGCTGACACTGAAGCTTTCTTT. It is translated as CASSVGADTEAFF.

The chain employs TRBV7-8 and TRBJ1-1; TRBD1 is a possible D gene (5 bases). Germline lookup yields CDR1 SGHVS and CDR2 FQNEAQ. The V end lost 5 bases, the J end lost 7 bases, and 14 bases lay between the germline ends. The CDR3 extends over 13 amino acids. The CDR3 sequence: CASSRRQSVEAFF. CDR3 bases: TGTGCCAGCAGCCGTCGACAGTCAGTTGAAGCTTTCTTT. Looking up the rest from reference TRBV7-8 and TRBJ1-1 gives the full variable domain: GAGVSQSPRYKVAKRGQDVALRCDPISGHVSLFWYQQALGQGPEFLTYFQNEAQLDKSGLPSDRFFAERPEGSVSTLKIQRTQQEDSAVYLCASSRRQSVEAFFGQGTRLTVV.

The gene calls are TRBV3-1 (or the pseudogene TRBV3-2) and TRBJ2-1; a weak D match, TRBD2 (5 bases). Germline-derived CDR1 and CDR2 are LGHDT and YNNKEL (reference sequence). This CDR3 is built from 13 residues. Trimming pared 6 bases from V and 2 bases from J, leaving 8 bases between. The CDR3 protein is CASRDWAYNEQFF. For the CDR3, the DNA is TGTGCCAGCAGGGACTGGGCCTACAATGAGCAGTTCTTC.

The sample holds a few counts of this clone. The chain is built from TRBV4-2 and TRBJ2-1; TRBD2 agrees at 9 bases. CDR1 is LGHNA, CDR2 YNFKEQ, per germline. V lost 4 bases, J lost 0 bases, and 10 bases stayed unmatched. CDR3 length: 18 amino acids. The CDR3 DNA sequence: TGTGCCAGCAGCCCTGCCAATCATAGCGGGAGCTCCTACAATGAGCAGTTCTTC. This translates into CASSPANHSGSSYNEQFF.

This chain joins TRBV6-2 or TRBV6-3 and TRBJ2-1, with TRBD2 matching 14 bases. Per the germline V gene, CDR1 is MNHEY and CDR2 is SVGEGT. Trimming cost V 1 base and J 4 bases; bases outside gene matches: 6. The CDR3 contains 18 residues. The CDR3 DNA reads TGTGCCAGCAGTTACTTGGGACTAGCGGGAGTATTGTACAATGAGCAGTTCTTC. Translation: CASSYLGLAGVLYNEQFF.

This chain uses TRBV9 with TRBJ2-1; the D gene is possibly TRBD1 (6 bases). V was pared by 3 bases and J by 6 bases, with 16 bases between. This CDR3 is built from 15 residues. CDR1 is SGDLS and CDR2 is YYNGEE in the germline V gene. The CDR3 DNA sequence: TGTGCCAGCAGCGCCGGGACAACATACCCCAATGAGCAGTTCTTC. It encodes CASSAGTTYPNEQFF.

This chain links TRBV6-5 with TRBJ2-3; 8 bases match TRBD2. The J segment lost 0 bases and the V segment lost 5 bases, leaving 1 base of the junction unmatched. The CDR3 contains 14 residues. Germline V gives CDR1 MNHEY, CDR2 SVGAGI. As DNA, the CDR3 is TGTGCCAGCAGTCGGACTAGCAGCACAGATACGCAGTATTTT. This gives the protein CASSRTSSTDTQYF.

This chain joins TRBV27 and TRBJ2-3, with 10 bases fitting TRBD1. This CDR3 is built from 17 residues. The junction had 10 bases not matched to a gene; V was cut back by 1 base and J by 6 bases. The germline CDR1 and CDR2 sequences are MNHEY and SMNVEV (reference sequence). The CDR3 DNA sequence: TGTGCCAGCAGTTTATTGTTCGACAGGGGGCTCAAGGATACGCAGTATTTT. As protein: CASSLLFDRGLKDTQYF.

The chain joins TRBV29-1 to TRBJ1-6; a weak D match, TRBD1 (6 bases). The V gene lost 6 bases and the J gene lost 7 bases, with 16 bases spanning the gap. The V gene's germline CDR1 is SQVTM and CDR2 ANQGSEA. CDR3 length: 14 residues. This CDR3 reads CSVRKGGENSPLHF. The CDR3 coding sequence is TGCAGCGTGCGGAAAGGGGGGGAGAATTCACCCCTCCACTTT.

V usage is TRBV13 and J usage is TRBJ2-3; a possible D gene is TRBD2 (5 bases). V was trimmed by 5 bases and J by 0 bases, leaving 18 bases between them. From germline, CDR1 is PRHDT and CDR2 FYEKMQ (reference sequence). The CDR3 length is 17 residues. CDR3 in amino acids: CASSQIPFRGSTDTQYF. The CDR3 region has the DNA TGTGCCAGCAGCCAAATACCATTTCGCGGGAGCACAGATACGCAGTATTTT.

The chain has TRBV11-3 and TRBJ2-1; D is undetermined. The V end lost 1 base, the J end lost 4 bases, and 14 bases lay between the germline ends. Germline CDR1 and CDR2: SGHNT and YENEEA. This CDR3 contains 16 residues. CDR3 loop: CASSLGAGLHYNEQFF. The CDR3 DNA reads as TGTGCCAGCAGCTTAGGGGCAGGCCTCCATTACAATGAGCAGTTCTTC.

CDR3: CASSMLRGQKPEAFF. In DNA, the CDR3 is TGTGCCAGTAGTATGTTGCGGGGTCAGAAGCCTGAAGCTTTCTTT. The chain links TRBV19 to TRBJ1-1; no clear D. Trimming removed 3 bases at V and 6 bases at J, with 17 bases between. From germline, CDR1 is LNHDA and CDR2 SQIVND (reference sequence). The CDR3 consists of 15 residues.

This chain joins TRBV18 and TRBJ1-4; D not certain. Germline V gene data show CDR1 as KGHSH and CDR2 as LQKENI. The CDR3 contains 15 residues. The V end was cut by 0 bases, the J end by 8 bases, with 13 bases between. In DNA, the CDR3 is TGTGCCAGCTCACCACCCCGAGGGCAGCCCGAAAAACTGTTTTTT. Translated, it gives CASSPPRGQPEKLFF.

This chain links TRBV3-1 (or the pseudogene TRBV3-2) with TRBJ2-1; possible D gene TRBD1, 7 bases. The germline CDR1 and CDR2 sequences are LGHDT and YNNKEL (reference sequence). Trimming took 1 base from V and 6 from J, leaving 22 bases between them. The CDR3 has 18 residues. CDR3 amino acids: CASSQAQGGGGYSNEQFF. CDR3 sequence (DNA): TGTGCCAGCAGCCAAGCCCAGGGGGGCGGAGGGTATAGCAATGAGCAGTTCTTC.

The CDR3 coding sequence is TGTGCCAGCAGCCTAGGAAGTGGGAGCGCAATCTGGAATGAGCAGTTCTTC. This encodes CASSLGSGSAIWNEQFF. The J gene is TRBJ2-1, the V gene TRBV11-3; maybe TRBD2 (5 bases). This CDR3 contains 17 residues. Germline V gene lookup returns CDR1 SGHNT and CDR2 YENEEA. The V gene lost 5 bases and the J gene lost 7 bases, with 24 bases spanning the gap.